The 15 T cell receptor beta chains listed next were all sequenced from one sample in a study of CD8 T cells in ankylosing spondylitis. TCRdb fed the 5' RACE reads into MiXCR, producing one record per CDR3 protein. The table shows under 200,000 distinct CDR3 sequences, with roughly 12% occurring only once. The sample consisted of blood, either unsorted or a sorted T cell fraction (not recorded which). Receptor source: a male donor with ankylosing spondylitis or in good health (not recorded which).

The sample holds a few counts of this clonotype. J is TRBJ1-5 and V is TRBV18, with TRBD1 matching 8 bases. Germline loops: CDR1 KGHSH, CDR2 LQKENI. V trimming: 3 bases; J trimming: 6 bases; junction bases outside the gene matches: 7. CDR3 size: 15 residues. CDR3 in DNA: TGTGCCAGCTCACCCAACAGACAGGGGAGTCAGCCCCAGCATTTT. Its translation: CASSPNRQGSQPQHF.

This clonotype was observed many times. V usage is TRBV12-3 or TRBV12-4 and J usage is TRBJ2-5; 12 positions agree with TRBD2. The CDR3 is 14 residues long. With 4 bases clipped from V and 4 bases from J, the junction kept 1 base outside the gene matches. Written as DNA, the CDR3 is TGTGCCAGCAGTTCGACTAGCGGGAGAGAGACCCAGTACTTC. It is translated as CASSSTSGRETQYF.

Points on this clonotype: A single base separates this from a much larger clone, so it may be a read error. This chain uses TRBV6-1 with TRBJ1-5; TRBD1 aligns across 10 bases. Germline V CDR1 and CDR2: MNHNS, SASEGT. The CDR3 is 15 amino acids. V lost 7 bases to trimming and J lost 4 bases; unmatched junction nucleotides: 7. Here the CDR3 reads CASNRGQGNNQPQHF. CDR3 sequence (DNA): TGTGCCAGCAATCGGGGACAGGGGAATAATCAGCCCCAGCATTTT.

This clonotype appeared many times. The rearrangement joins TRBV25-1 to TRBJ2-7; perhaps D is TRBD1 or TRBD2 (5 bases each). The germline V gene encodes CDR1 MGHDK and CDR2 SYGVNS. This CDR3 comprises 16 residues. Trimming left V 7 bases short and J 1 base short, with 20 bases between. Written as DNA, the CDR3 is TGTGCCAGCATCCCGAATGTAGGGACCAGGTCCTACGAGCAGTACTTC. Its protein is CASIPNVGTRSYEQYF.

This clonotype was counted many times. The genes are TRBV12-3 or TRBV12-4 and TRBJ1-2; D unresolved. Trimming left V 5 bases short and J 4 bases short, with 14 bases between. The CDR3 contains 14 residues. CDR3 amino acids: CASSGTPAFYGYTF. The DNA for the CDR3 is TGTGCCAGCAGTGGAACTCCAGCTTTCTATGGCTACACCTTC.

This clonotype was seen ten or more times. DNA of the CDR3: TGTGCCAGCAGTCTCCATATCCAATCACCCCTCCACTTT. This translates into CASSLHIQSPLHF. The V gene is TRBV12-3 or TRBV12-4, the J gene TRBJ1-6, with D hard to call. With 5 bases removed from V and 10 bases from J, the gap between germline ends came to 12 bases. CDR3 length: 13 residues.

This clonotype was detected many times. V is TRBV20-1 and J is TRBJ1-5, with D possibly matching TRBD1 (5 bases). Per germline, CDR1 DFQATT and CDR2 SNEGSKA (reference sequence). The ends were cut back, 7 bases at V and 5 bases at J, with 18 bases in the middle. The CDR3 runs 14 residues. CDR3 DNA sequence: TGCAGTGTTAAGGGGCCCGGCGTGTATCAGCCCCAGCATTTT. Amino acid sequence: CSVKGPGVYQPQHF.

This clonotype has a handful of counts. The chain combines TRBV10-1 with TRBJ2-3; D is perhaps TRBD1 (6 bases). V was shortened by 6 bases and J by 2 bases, with 15 bases between the two germline ends. The CDR3 loop spans 15 amino acids. CDR1 WNHNN and CDR2 SYGVQD come from the germline V gene (reference sequence). As DNA, the CDR3 is TGCGCCAGCAGGATCCGGGACACTATCACAGATACGCAGTATTTT. It is translated as CASRIRDTITDTQYF.

This chain joins TRBV29-1 and TRBJ2-2; 7 nucleotides align to TRBD2. Germline CDR1 SQVTM, CDR2 ANQGSEA. Unmatched junction bases numbered 3, after V lost 0 bases and J lost 5 bases. The CDR3 contains 14 residues. The CDR3 DNA sequence: TGCAGCGTTGAAGATCACGGGGGGACCGGGGAGCTGTTTTTT. Translation gives CSVEDHGGTGELFF.

The chain links TRBV2 to TRBJ1-5; D is unresolved. CDR1 and CDR2 from the germline V gene are SNHLY and FYNNEI. V dropped 3 bases and J dropped 4 bases, with 4 bases sitting between them. CDR3 size: 12 residues. The CDR3 reads CASSDWNQPQHF. The CDR3 nucleotides are TGTGCCAGCAGTGATTGGAATCAGCCCCAGCATTTT.

Many counts were recorded for this clonotype. The V call is TRBV5-1, the J call TRBJ1-6; 7 bases fit TRBD1. The CDR3 has 15 residues. From germline, CDR1 is SGHRS and CDR2 YFSETQ. V gave up 4 bases and J gave up 4 bases; unmatched junction bases: 5. The CDR3 nucleotides are TGCGCCAGCAGCCCTCCGGGACAGTATAATTCACCCCTCCACTTT. Translating it yields CASSPPGQYNSPLHF. Filled out from reference TRBV5-1 and TRBJ1-6, the complete variable domain reads KAGVTQTPRYLIKTRGQQVTLSCSPISGHRSVSWYQQTPGQGLQFLFEYFSETQRNKGNFPGRFSGRQFSNSRSEMNVSTLELGDSALYLCASSPPGQYNSPLHFGNGTRLTVT.

V usage is TRBV5-1 and J usage is TRBJ2-1; 9 bases align to TRBD2. V dropped 0 bases and J dropped 2; count of bases not matched to a gene: 3. This CDR3 region has 16 residues. Per germline, CDR1 SGHRS and CDR2 YFSETQ. The chain's CDR3 is CASSLAGGGAYNEQFF. In DNA, the CDR3 is TGCGCCAGCAGCTTGGCCGGCGGGGGGGCCTACAATGAGCAGTTCTTC.

This clonotype was picked up many times. V gene TRBV29-1 combines with J gene TRBJ2-1, with 9 nucleotides matching TRBD1. The V and J ends lost 7 bases and 4 bases, in that order; junction bases with no gene match: 8. Germline lookup yields CDR1 SQVTM and CDR2 ANQGSEA. The CDR3 runs to 14 residues. In DNA, the CDR3 is TGCAGCGCCATGACAGGGGGTCTTTACAATGAGCAGTTCTTC. Translated: CSAMTGGLYNEQFF.

This sequence joins TRBV20-1 and TRBJ1-1; maybe TRBD1 (6 bases). CDR1 DFQATT and CDR2 SNEGSKA come from the germline V gene (reference sequence). V lost 5 bases to trimming and J lost 4 bases, with 14 bases between them. The CDR3 covers 13 residues. DNA of the CDR3: TGCAGTGCTCAGGGGTCCGGGGGCACTGAAGCTTTCTTT. This codes for CSAQGSGGTEAFF.

With regard to this clonotype: One end of the junction varies from germline; a read error may be responsible. This chain joins TRBV7-9 and TRBJ2-3; 8 bases are shared with TRBD2. This CDR3 comprises 14 residues. The germline V gene encodes CDR1 SEHNR and CDR2 FQNEAQ (reference sequence). The CDR3 nucleotides are TGTGCCAACAGCGGGGGCCTCGGTGGGGATACGCAGTATTTT. Protein: CANSGGLGGDTQYF.